The subject of this entry is one T cell receptor beta chain. The antigen remains undetermined. The CDR3 spans 14 residues. Per germline, CDR1 SEHNR and CDR2 FQNEAQ (reference sequence). The V end lost 11 bases, the J end lost 2 bases, and 18 bases lay between the germline ends. This entry is derived from a study of STAT3 mutations in large granular lymphocyte leukemia. Overall study context: Roughly half the longitudinally sequenced T-LGLL patients had canonical STAT3 mutations.

Some clones are missing from TCRdb's copy, which holds only in-frame ones; the method was immunoSEQ multiplex PCR. Of about 15,000 clones in the sample, about nine tenths are singletons; the top ten hold roughly 8.7%. Study-wide findings and caveats: TCR clonotype switching after therapy occurred in about 35% of the 18 patients. At least one immunodominant TCR beta clonotype appeared in every T-cell large granular lymphocyte leukemia patient.

V usage is TRBV7-9 and J usage is TRBJ1-1; possible D gene TRBD1, 6 bases. The clonotype was recovered from a woman between 45 and 60 years old with T-cell large granular lymphocyte leukemia. Some clones in this sample may be carry-over from other donors' samples. Sequenced sample: peripheral blood mononuclear cells. The CDR3 DNA sequence: TGTGCCGCCGGGGCGCAGGGGATAAACACTGAAGCTTTCTTT. This gives the protein CAAGAQGINTEAFF.